The entry that follows covers one TCR beta chain sequence. The sample originates from a study of T cell changes during pregnancy in multiple sclerosis. Trimming took off 2 bases at V and 7 bases at J, with 11 bases between the two ends. This CDR3 contains 14 residues. CDR1 is KGHSH, CDR2 LQKENI, per germline. The repertoire was sequenced with immunoSEQ multiplex PCR; TCRdb's copy has only in-frame clones and lacks some. The sample has 40,000 to 45,000 clones, roughly 87% seen once. The sample in question was CD4+ T cells from peripheral blood mononuclear cells, obtained in the first trimester of pregnancy. J is TRBJ2-2 and V is TRBV18; tentative D call: TRBD2 (6 bases). This receptor was obtained from a female donor with multiple sclerosis, enrolled in a pregnancy study. CDR3 region: CASSPTGEVGELFF. In nucleotides, the CDR3 is TGTGCCAGCTCACCAACGGGAGAAGTCGGGGAGCTGTTTTTT.